Below, 32 T cell receptor beta chains from the same sample are listed, as sequenced in a study of blood T cell repertoires in COVID-19. The method was immunoSEQ multiplex PCR; TCRdb's version includes in-frame clones alone and lacks a portion of them. The sample yields 100,000 or so clones, 70% to 85% seen once. Sequencing input: peripheral blood. These receptors all come from a man aged 55-75 years with active or convalescent COVID-19.

In this sample, this clone turned up a few times. The genes are TRBV7-9 and TRBJ1-5, with 8 bases fitting TRBD1. The V gene's germline CDR1 is SEHNR and CDR2 FQNEAQ (reference sequence). The CDR3 contains 14 residues. V lost 3 bases and J lost 6; bases outside the gene matches: 4. CDR3 nucleotides: TGTGCCAGCAGCTTCGGACAGGGCCGTCAGCCCCAGCATTTT. Translating it yields CASSFGQGRQPQHF.

The chain joins TRBV19 to TRBJ2-7; TRBD2 aligns across 7 bases. J lost 6 bases, V lost 6 bases, and 14 bases had no gene match. The germline V gene encodes CDR1 LNHDA and CDR2 SQIVND (reference sequence). This CDR3 is 15 amino acids long. The CDR3 coding sequence is TGTGCCAGTAGACTGGGAGCCGCTGGGGGGGGCGAGCAGTACTTC. It translates to CASRLGAAGGGEQYF.

The rearrangement joins TRBV7-2 to TRBJ2-5; D may be TRBD1 (6 bases). Germline-derived CDR1 and CDR2 are SGHTA and FQGNSA. This CDR3 has 16 amino acids. V was shortened by 4 bases and J by 2 bases, with 17 bases between the two germline ends. The CDR3: CASSSAPGQTQETQYF. CDR3 nucleotide sequence: TGTGCCAGCAGCTCAGCCCCTGGACAGACTCAAGAGACCCAGTACTTC.

The chain carries TRBV19 and TRBJ2-6, with D maybe TRBD2 (5 bases). Trimming took 5 bases from V and 7 from J, leaving 12 bases between them. The length of the CDR3 is 14 residues. Germline loops: CDR1 LNHDA, CDR2 SQIVND (reference sequence). The CDR3 reads CASSPRRDANVLTF. The CDR3 nucleotides read TGTGCCAGTAGTCCTCGACGGGATGCCAACGTCCTGACTTTC.

In its sample, this clone was seen a few times. CDR3 bases: TGTGCCAGCAGCCTGGGGGGGGGCGCGTATCAGCCCCAGCATTTT. It translates to CASSLGGGAYQPQHF. The chain joins TRBV7-2 to TRBJ1-5; possible D gene TRBD1, 6 bases. Germline values: CDR1 SGHTA, CDR2 FQGNSA. The CDR3 runs 15 residues. V gave up 5 bases and J gave up 5 bases, with 16 bases separating them.

The chain couples TRBV5-1 to TRBJ2-3, with D unresolved. This CDR3 spans 12 amino acids. The V gene lost 5 bases and the J gene lost 7 bases, with 11 bases spanning the gap. Per the germline V gene, CDR1 is SGHRS and CDR2 is YFSETQ. The CDR3 DNA reads as TGCGCCAGCAGACTTAATACTAATACGCAGTATTTT. Translation gives CASRLNTNTQYF.

The V call is TRBV4-3, the J call TRBJ1-1; TRBD1 agrees at 7 bases. Per germline, CDR1 LGHNA and CDR2 YSLEER. The CDR3 has 15 residues. After removal of 2 bases from V and 1 base from J, the junction contained 4 bases not matched to a gene. The CDR3 DNA is TGCGCCAGCAGCCAACACAGGGGATCGAACACTGAAGCTTTCTTT. Protein: CASSQHRGSNTEAFF.

The chain is built from TRBV30 and TRBJ1-3, with D unresolved. CDR1 is GTSNPN and CDR2 is SVGIG in the germline V gene (reference sequence). The CDR3 runs 12 residues. Trimming left V 3 bases short and J 0 bases short, with 3 bases between. CDR3 amino acids: CAWSGSGNTIYF. The CDR3, as DNA: TGTGCCTGGAGCGGCTCTGGAAACACCATATATTTT.

This clone was picked up one time. The V gene is TRBV6-1, the J gene TRBJ1-1; no firm D call. Germline loops: CDR1 MNHNS, CDR2 SASEGT. Trimming left V 1 base short and J 0 bases short, with 3 bases between. This CDR3 spans 13 amino acids. The CDR3 DNA sequence: TGTGCCAGCAGTGAAGGCGTGAACACTGAAGCTTTCTTT. Translating gives CASSEGVNTEAFF.

This clone appeared a few times. The chain joins TRBV6-5 to TRBJ1-2; no firm D call. The CDR3 is 14 residues long. Trimming took off 7 bases at V and 2 bases at J, with 14 bases between the two ends. Germline CDR1 is MNHEY and CDR2 is SVGAGI. Here the CDR3 reads CASTKNPGNYGYTF. The CDR3 DNA reads as TGTGCCAGCACCAAAAATCCGGGGAACTATGGCTACACCTTC.

The CDR3 loop reads CASSKPGLAGEGANVLTF. The CDR3 coding sequence is TGTGCCAGCAGCAAGCCGGGACTAGCGGGAGAGGGGGCCAACGTCCTGACTTTC. The rearrangement joins TRBV9 to TRBJ2-6, with TRBD2 matching 14 bases. V shed 4 bases, J shed 4 bases, and the junction held 7 bases outside the gene matches. This CDR3 is built from 18 residues. The V gene's germline CDR1 is SGDLS and CDR2 YYNGEE.

The chain links TRBV28 to TRBJ1-2; TRBD1 matches 9 bases. The CDR3 has 15 residues. Germline loops: CDR1 MDHEN, CDR2 SYDVKM. V lost 6 bases, J lost 7 bases, and 12 bases stayed unmatched. This CDR3 is CASRPGTGTLSGYTF. CDR3 nucleotides: TGTGCCAGCAGGCCCGGGACAGGGACCCTCTCTGGCTACACCTTC.

V and J are TRBV27 and TRBJ2-3, with 9 bases fitting TRBD2. With V trimmed by 3 bases and J by 0 bases, 1 base remained unmatched. This CDR3 spans 15 amino acids. Germline values: CDR1 MNHEY, CDR2 SMNVEV (reference sequence). CDR3 region: CASSLRGGSTDTQYF. In nucleotides, the CDR3 is TGTGCCAGCAGTTTGCGGGGGGGTAGCACAGATACGCAGTATTTT.

The V and J genes are TRBV5-5 and TRBJ1-5, with D hard to call. V shed 1 base and J shed 0 bases, with 14 bases lying between them. The CDR3 spans 17 residues. Germline V lookup: CDR1 SGHKS, CDR2 YYEKEE (reference sequence). The CDR3 DNA follows: TGTGCCAGCAGCTTGTTTATGACGGGAAATAGCAATCAGCCCCAGCATTTT. It translates to CASSLFMTGNSNQPQHF.

This clone was counted between two and nine times. V usage is TRBV3-1 (or the pseudogene TRBV3-2) and J usage is TRBJ2-7; D remains ambiguous. CDR3 size: 12 residues. V lost 3 bases and J lost 10, with 13 bases in between. The V gene's germline CDR1 is LGHDT and CDR2 YNNKEL (reference sequence). The CDR3 protein is CASSQGSLEQYV. CDR3 coding DNA: TGTGCCAGCAGCCAGGGTTCTCTAGAACAGTACGTC.

The CDR3 bases are TGCGCCAGCAGCCCAACCGGGACTACTACAGAGACCCAGTACTTC. Residues: CASSPTGTTTETQYF. The chain combines TRBV5-1 with TRBJ2-5; 7 bases agree with TRBD2. This CDR3 region has 15 residues. Germline V CDR1 and CDR2: SGHRS, YFSETQ. Unmatched junction bases numbered 10, after V lost 4 bases and J lost 4 bases.

V usage is TRBV19 and J usage is TRBJ1-2; 9 positions match TRBD1. V shed 6 bases and J 7 bases; nucleotides not matched to a gene: 12. The CDR3 loop spans 15 amino acids. From germline, CDR1 is LNHDA and CDR2 SQIVND (reference sequence). The CDR3 spells CASSNADRGRGGYTF. The CDR3 nucleotides read TGTGCCAGTAGCAATGCGGACAGGGGAAGAGGTGGCTACACCTTC.

The V gene is TRBV19, the J gene TRBJ2-1, with 8 bases fitting TRBD2. Germline CDR1 LNHDA, CDR2 SQIVND (reference sequence). The CDR3 consists of 14 residues. Unmatched junction bases numbered 8, after V lost 5 bases and J lost 8 bases. The CDR3 spells CASSGGRYGYEQFF. CDR3 bases: TGTGCCAGTAGTGGCGGGAGGTATGGGTATGAGCAGTTCTTC.

The gene calls are TRBV7-9 and TRBJ1-1, with a possible D match to TRBD1 (6 bases). The CDR3 covers 15 residues. From germline, CDR1 is SEHNR and CDR2 FQNEAQ (reference sequence). The V and J ends lost 8 bases and 0 bases respectively, with 16 bases between them. CDR3 nucleotides: TGTGCCAGCGGAGTTAGGGACACCATGAACACTGAAGCTTTCTTT. The encoded protein is CASGVRDTMNTEAFF.

The rearrangement links TRBV11-3 to TRBJ2-5, with D maybe TRBD2 (5 bases). V lost 5 bases, J lost 2 bases, and 15 bases lay in between. The CDR3 consists of 15 residues. Germline V gene data show CDR1 as SGHNT and CDR2 as YENEEA. The CDR3 protein is CASSLGGRWQETQYF. CDR3 in DNA: TGTGCCAGCAGCCTTGGAGGTAGATGGCAAGAGACCCAGTACTTC.

This clone appeared a single time. The rearrangement uses TRBV20-1 and TRBJ1-2; D is ambiguous. The CDR3 totals 12 residues. V lost 3 bases and J lost 4, with 9 bases in between. Germline V gene lookup returns CDR1 DFQATT and CDR2 SNEGSKA (reference sequence). CDR3 nucleotide sequence: TGCAGTGCTAGTGGTGGCGGCTATGGCTACACCTTC. Translation gives CSASGGGYGYTF.

The chain has TRBV10-1 and TRBJ2-1; 14 bases are shared with TRBD2. V shed 4 bases and J 9 bases; nucleotides not matched to a gene: 5. This CDR3 comprises 15 residues. Germline assignment: CDR1 WNHNN and CDR2 SYGVQD (reference sequence). Written as DNA, the CDR3 is TGCGCCAGCAGTGGGACTAGCGGGAGGCTGACTGAGCAGTTCTTC. As protein: CASSGTSGRLTEQFF.

The J gene is TRBJ2-1, the V gene TRBV12-5; D might be TRBD1 (6 bases). This CDR3 has 13 amino acids. Trimming took 1 base from V and 7 from J, leaving 8 bases between them. Germline-derived CDR1 and CDR2 are LGHNT and FRNRAP. The chain's CDR3 is CASGLDRANEQFF. CDR3 bases: TGTGCTAGTGGTTTGGACAGGGCGAATGAGCAGTTCTTC.

The chain carries TRBV27 and TRBJ1-2; 9 bases match TRBD1. The CDR3 runs 14 residues. Per germline, CDR1 MNHEY and CDR2 SMNVEV (reference sequence). The junction had 3 bases not matched to a gene; V was cut back by 5 bases and J by 2 bases. The DNA of the CDR3 is TGTGCCAGCAGTCGGGGACAGGGAAACTATGGCTACACCTTC. Its protein is CASSRGQGNYGYTF.

V is TRBV5-1 and J is TRBJ2-5; TRBD1 matches at 8 bases. The V gene end was trimmed by 1 base and the J gene end by 3 bases; junction bases not matched to a gene: 2. The CDR3 loop spans 14 amino acids. The germline V gene encodes CDR1 SGHRS and CDR2 YFSETQ. The CDR3 nucleotides are TGCGCCAGCAGCTTGTCAGGGGGCAAAGAGACCCAGTACTTC. This translates into CASSLSGGKETQYF.

The CDR3 DNA is TGTGCCATCTGGGGGGGAGTGGAAGATACGCAGTATTTT. Amino acid sequence: CAIWGGVEDTQYF. The chain employs TRBV10-3 and TRBJ2-3, with TRBD2 matching over 7 bases. The CDR3 is 13 residues long. V trimming: 8 bases; J trimming: 5 bases; junction bases outside the gene matches: 7. The germline V gene encodes CDR1 ENHRY and CDR2 SYGVKD.

This chain uses TRBV27 with TRBJ2-3; D not certain. The CDR3 is made up of 14 amino acids. V was pared by 7 bases and J by 1 base, with 12 bases between. CDR1 is MNHEY, CDR2 SMNVEV, per germline (reference sequence). The CDR3 is CASTRRARTDTQYF. Written as DNA, the CDR3 is TGTGCCAGCACGCGGCGCGCCCGCACAGATACGCAGTATTTT.

The chain is built from TRBV7-2 and TRBJ2-5, with D perhaps matching TRBD2 (7 bases). Germline CDR1 and CDR2: SGHTA and FQGNSA. V gave up 2 bases and J gave up 7 bases, with 17 bases separating them. The CDR3 totals 15 residues. This CDR3 reads CASSLIAGAGGTQYF. The CDR3 DNA reads TGTGCCAGCAGCTTAATTGCGGGGGCGGGCGGGACCCAGTACTTC.

This clone was observed a few times. The J gene is TRBJ2-2, the V gene TRBV18; possibly TRBD1 for D (7 bases). Germline-derived CDR1 and CDR2 are KGHSH and LQKENI. The CDR3 contains 15 residues. The V end was cut by 0 bases, the J end by 5 bases, with 10 bases between. In DNA form, the CDR3 reads TGTGCCAGCTCACCACCCGCAGGGGGGACCGGGGAGCTGTTTTTT. Its protein product is CASSPPAGGTGELFF.

This clone was counted a single time. V and J are TRBV6-5 and TRBJ1-4, with D tentatively TRBD1 (5 bases). Germline V gives CDR1 MNHEY, CDR2 SVGAGI. V was shortened by 2 bases and J by 4 bases, with 11 bases between the two germline ends. The CDR3 extends over 15 amino acids. The CDR3 reads CASSYRQGYNEKLFF. The CDR3 DNA sequence: TGTGCCAGCAGTTACAGGCAGGGTTATAATGAAAAACTGTTTTTT.

The chain couples TRBV9 to TRBJ1-1, with D hard to call. Trimming took 0 bases from V and 13 from J, leaving 10 bases between them. Germline assignment: CDR1 SGDLS and CDR2 YYNGEE. The CDR3 is made up of 11 amino acids. CDR3 region: CASSVGLGGFF. The CDR3 DNA reads as TGTGCCAGCAGCGTAGGGCTAGGAGGTTTCTTT.

This clone appeared a few times. The genes are TRBV5-4 and TRBJ2-5, with D perhaps matching TRBD1 (6 bases). Germline V lookup: CDR1 SGHNT, CDR2 YYREEE (reference sequence). This CDR3 region has 14 residues. V lost 0 bases to trimming and J lost 9 bases, with 15 bases between them. Here the CDR3 DNA reads TGTGCCAGCAGCTTGGACCGGGACATATTGTCCCAGTACTTC. This sequence encodes CASSLDRDILSQYF.